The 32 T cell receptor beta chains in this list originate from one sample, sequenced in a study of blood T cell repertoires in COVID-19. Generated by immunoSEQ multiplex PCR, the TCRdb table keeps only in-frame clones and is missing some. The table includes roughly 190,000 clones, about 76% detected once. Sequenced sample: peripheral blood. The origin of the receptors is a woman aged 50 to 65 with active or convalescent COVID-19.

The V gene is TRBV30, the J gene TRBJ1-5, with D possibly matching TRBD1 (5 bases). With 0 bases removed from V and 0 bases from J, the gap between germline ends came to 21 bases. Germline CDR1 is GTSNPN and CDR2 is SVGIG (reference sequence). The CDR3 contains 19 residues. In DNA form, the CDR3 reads TGTGCCTGGAGTGTGAGGAGCAGGGCCCTTTTCGCTAGCAATCAGCCCCAGCATTTT. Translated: CAWSVRSRALFASNQPQHF.

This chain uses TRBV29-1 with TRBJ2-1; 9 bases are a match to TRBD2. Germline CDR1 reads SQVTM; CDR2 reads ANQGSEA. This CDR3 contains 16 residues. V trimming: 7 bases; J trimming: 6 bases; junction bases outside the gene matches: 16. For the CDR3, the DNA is TGCAGCGCCCTGGCCCGAGGGCTAGCGGGACTCAATGAGCAGTTCTTC. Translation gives CSALARGLAGLNEQFF.

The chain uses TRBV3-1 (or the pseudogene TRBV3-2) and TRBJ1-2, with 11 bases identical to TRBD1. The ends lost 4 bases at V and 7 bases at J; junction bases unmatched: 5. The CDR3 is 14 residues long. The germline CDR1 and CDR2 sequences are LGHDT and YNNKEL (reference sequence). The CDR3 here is CASSRGQGALGYTF. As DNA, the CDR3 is TGTGCCAGCAGCCGCGGACAGGGGGCGCTTGGCTACACCTTC.

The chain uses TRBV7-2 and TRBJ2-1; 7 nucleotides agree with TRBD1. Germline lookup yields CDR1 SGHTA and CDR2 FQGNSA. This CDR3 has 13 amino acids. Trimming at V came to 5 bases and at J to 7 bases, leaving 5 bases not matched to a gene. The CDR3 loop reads CASSTLQGNEQFF. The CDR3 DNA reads TGTGCCAGCAGCACGCTACAGGGGAATGAGCAGTTCTTC.

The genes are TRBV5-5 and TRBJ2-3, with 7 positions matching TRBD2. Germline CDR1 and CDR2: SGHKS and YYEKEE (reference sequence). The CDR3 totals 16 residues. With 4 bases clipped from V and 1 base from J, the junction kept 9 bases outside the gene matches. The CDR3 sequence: CASSLPLAARTDTQYF. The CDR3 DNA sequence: TGTGCCAGCAGCCTCCCCCTAGCGGCCCGCACAGATACGCAGTATTTT. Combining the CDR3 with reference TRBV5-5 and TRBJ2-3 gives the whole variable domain DAGVTQSPTHLIKTRGQQVTLRCSPISGHKSVSWYQQVLGQGPQFIFQYYEKEERGRGNFPDRFSARQFPNYSSELNVNALLLGDSALYLCASSLPLAARTDTQYFGPGTRLTVL.

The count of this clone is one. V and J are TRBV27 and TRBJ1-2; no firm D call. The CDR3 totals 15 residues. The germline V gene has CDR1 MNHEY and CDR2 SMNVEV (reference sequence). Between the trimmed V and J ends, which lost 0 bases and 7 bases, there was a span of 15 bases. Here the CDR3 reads CASSLSTALIGGYTF. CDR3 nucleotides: TGTGCCAGCAGTTTATCTACAGCCCTAATTGGTGGCTACACCTTC.

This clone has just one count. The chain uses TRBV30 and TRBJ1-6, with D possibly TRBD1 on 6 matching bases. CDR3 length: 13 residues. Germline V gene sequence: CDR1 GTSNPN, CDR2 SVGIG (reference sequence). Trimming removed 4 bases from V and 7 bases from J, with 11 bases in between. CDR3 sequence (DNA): TGTGCCTGGACTGCACAGGGAAATTCACCCCTCCACTTT. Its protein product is CAWTAQGNSPLHF.

The CDR3 sequence is CASSLREQGGNGYTF. In DNA, the CDR3 is TGTGCCAGCAGTTTACGGGAACAGGGGGGGAATGGCTACACCTTC. V and J are TRBV28 and TRBJ1-2; 8 nucleotides line up with TRBD1. The germline V gene encodes CDR1 MDHEN and CDR2 SYDVKM. The CDR3 contains 15 residues. Trimming took 2 bases from V and 6 from J; bases not matched to a gene: 8.

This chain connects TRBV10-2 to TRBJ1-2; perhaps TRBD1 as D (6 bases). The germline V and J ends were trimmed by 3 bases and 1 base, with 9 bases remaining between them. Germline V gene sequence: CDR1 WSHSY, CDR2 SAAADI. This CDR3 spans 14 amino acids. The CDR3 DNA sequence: TGCGCCAGCAGTGACAGGGGCCATAACTATGGCTACACCTTC. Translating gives CASSDRGHNYGYTF.

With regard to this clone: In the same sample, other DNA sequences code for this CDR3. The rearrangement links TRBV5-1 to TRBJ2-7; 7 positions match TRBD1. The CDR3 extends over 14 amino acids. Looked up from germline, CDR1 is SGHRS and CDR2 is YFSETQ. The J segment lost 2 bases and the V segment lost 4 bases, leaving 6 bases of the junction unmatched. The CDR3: CASSPDRDPYEQYF. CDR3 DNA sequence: TGCGCCAGCAGCCCAGACAGGGACCCCTACGAGCAGTACTTC.

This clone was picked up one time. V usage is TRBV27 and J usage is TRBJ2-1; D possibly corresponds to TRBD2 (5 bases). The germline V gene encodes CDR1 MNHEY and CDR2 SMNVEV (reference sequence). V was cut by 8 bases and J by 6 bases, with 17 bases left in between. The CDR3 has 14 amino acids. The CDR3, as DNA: TGTGCCAGCTCCGTCGGGATAGAAGGCAATGAGCAGTTCTTC. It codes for CASSVGIEGNEQFF.

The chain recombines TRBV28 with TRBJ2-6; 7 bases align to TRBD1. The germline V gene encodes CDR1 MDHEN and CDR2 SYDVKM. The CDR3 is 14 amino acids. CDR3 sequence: CEGDRDSGANVLTF. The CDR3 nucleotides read TGTGAGGGGGACAGAGACTCTGGGGCCAACGTCCTGACTTTC.

This chain's CDR3 is CASSPRDSSSYNEQFF. The CDR3 coding sequence is TGCGCCAGCAGCCCCCGGGACTCCAGCTCCTACAATGAGCAGTTCTTC. The chain has TRBV5-1 and TRBJ2-1, with D possibly being TRBD2 (6 bases). The CDR3 runs 16 residues. Looked up from germline, CDR1 is SGHRS and CDR2 is YFSETQ. V lost 4 bases, J lost 0 bases, and 14 bases lay in between.

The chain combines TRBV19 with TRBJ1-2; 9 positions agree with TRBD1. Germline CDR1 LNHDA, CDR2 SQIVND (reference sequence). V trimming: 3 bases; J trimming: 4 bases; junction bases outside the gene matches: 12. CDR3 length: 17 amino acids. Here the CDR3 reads CASSMVFGTGRFYGYTF. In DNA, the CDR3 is TGTGCCAGTAGTATGGTCTTCGGGACAGGGAGGTTCTATGGCTACACCTTC.

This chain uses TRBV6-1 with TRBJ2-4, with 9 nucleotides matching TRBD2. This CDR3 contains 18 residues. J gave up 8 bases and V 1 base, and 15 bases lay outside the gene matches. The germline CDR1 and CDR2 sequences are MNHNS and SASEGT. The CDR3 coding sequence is TGTGCCAGCAGTGAAGTGGGCGGGGGGGCTGGAGGAGATGACATTCAGTACTTC. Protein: CASSEVGGGAGGDDIQYF.

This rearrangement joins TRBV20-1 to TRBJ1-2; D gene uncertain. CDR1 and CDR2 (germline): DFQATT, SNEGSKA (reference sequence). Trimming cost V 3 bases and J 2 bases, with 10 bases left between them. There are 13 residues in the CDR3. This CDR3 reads CSASDTQNYGYTF. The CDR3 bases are TGCAGTGCTAGTGACACACAGAACTATGGCTACACCTTC.

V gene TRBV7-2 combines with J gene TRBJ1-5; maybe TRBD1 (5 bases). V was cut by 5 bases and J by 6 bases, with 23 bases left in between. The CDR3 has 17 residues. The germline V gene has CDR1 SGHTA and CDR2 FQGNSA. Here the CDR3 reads CASSPRGGTGGVQPQHF. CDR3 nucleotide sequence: TGTGCCAGCAGCCCCCGGGGAGGCACAGGAGGAGTTCAGCCCCAGCATTTT.

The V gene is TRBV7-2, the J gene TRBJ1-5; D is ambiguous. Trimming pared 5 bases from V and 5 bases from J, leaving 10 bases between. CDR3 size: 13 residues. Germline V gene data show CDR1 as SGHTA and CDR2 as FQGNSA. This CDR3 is CASSPENDQPQHF. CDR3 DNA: TGTGCCAGCAGCCCAGAAAACGATCAGCCCCAGCATTTT.

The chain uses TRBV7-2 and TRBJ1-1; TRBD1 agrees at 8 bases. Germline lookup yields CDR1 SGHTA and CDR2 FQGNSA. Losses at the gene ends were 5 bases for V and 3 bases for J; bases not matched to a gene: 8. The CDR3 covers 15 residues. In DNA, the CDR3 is TGTGCCAGCAGCCGTAGCCCAGGGGGCCACACTGAAGCTTTCTTT. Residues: CASSRSPGGHTEAFF.

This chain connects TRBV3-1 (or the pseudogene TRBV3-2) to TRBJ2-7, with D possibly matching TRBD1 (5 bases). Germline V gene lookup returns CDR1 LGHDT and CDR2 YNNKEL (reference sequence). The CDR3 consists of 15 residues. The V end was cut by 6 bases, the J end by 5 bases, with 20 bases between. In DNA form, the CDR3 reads TGTGCCAGCAGACATGGACAAGCCTCTCTGGACGAGCAGTACTTC. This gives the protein CASRHGQASLDEQYF.

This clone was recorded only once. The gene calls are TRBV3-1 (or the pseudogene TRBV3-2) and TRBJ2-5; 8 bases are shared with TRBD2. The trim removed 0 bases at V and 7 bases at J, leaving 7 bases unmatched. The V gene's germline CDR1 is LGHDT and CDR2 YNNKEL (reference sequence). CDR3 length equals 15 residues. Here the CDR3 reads CASSQDRSGGATQYF. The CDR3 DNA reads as TGTGCCAGCAGCCAAGATAGAAGCGGGGGAGCGACCCAGTACTTC.

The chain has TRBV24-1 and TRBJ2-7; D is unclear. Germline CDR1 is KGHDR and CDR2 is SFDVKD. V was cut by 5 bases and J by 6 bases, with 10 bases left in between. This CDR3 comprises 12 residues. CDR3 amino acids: CATSGLAGEQYF. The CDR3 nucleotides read TGTGCCACCAGTGGGCTGGCTGGCGAGCAGTACTTC.

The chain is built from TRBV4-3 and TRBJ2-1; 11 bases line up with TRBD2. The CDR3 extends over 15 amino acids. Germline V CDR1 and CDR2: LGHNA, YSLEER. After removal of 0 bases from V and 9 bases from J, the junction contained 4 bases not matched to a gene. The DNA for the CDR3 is TGCGCCAGCAGCCAAGATCCGGGGACTAGCGGTGAGCAGTTCTTC. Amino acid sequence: CASSQDPGTSGEQFF.

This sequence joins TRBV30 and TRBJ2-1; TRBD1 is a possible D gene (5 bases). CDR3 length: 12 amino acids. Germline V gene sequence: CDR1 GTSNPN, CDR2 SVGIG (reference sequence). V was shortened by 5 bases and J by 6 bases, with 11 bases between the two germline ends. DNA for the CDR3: TGTGCCTGGGGCTCAAGGGGCAATGAGCAGTTCTTC. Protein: CAWGSRGNEQFF.

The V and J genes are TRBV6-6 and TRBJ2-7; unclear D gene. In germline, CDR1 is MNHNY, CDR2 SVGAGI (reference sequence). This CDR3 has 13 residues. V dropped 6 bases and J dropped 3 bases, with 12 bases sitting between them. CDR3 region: CASSPPTGYEQYF. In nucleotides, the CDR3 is TGTGCCAGCAGCCCCCCGACTGGCTACGAGCAGTACTTC.

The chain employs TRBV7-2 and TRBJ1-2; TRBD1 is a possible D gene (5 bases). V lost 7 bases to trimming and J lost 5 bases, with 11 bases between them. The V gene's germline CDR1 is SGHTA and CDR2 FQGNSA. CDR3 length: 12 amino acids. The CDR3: CASTRGGYGYTF. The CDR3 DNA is TGTGCCAGCACCCGCGGGGGGTATGGCTACACCTTC. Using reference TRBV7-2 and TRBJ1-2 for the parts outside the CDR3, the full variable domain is GAGVSQSPSNKVTEKGKDVELRCDPISGHTALYWYRQSLGQGLEFLIYFQGNSAPDKSGLPSDRFSAERTGGSVSTLTIQRTQQEDSAVYLCASTRGGYGYTFGSGTRLTVV.

DNA for the CDR3: TGTGCCAGCCGGCCCCGGGGGGCCCAAGAGACCCAGTACTTC. Encoded protein: CASRPRGAQETQYF. The chain uses TRBV21-1 and TRBJ2-5; the D call in the table, TRBD2, was not verified against the DNA. TRBV21-1 corresponds to a pseudogene. The CDR3 runs 14 residues.

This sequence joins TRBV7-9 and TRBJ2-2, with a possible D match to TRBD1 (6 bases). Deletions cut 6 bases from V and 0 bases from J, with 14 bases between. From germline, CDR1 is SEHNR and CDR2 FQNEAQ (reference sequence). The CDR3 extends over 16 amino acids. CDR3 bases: TGTGCCAGCAGATTTCAGGGACAATCGAACACCGGGGAGCTGTTTTTT. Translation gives CASRFQGQSNTGELFF.

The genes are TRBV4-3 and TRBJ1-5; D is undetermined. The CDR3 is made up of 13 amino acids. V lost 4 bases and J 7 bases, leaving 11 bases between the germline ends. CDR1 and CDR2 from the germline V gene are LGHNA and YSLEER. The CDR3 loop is CASSRQRGQPQHF. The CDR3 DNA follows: TGCGCCAGCAGCCGGCAAAGAGGGCAGCCCCAGCATTTT.

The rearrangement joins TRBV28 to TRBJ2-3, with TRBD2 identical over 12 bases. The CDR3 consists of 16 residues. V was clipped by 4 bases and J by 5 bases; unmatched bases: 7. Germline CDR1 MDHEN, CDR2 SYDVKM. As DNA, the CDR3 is TGTGCCAGCAGTTCCCGACTAGCGGGAGTTGTAGATACGCAGTATTTT. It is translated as CASSSRLAGVVDTQYF.

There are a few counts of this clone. The CDR3 nucleotides are TGCGCCAGCAGCCAAGATCTACGAGAGAACACTGAAGCTTTCTTT. This gives the protein CASSQDLRENTEAFF. V is TRBV4-3 and J is TRBJ1-1; no reliable D call. In germline, CDR1 is LGHNA, CDR2 YSLEER. The V gene lost 0 bases and the J gene lost 1 base, with 9 bases spanning the gap. This CDR3 has 15 residues.

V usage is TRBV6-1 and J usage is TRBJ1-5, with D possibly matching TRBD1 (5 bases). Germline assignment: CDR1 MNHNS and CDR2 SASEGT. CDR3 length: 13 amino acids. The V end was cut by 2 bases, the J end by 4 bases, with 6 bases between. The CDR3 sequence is CASSERGNQPQHF. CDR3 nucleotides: TGTGCCAGCAGTGAAAGGGGAAATCAGCCCCAGCATTTT.